This T cell receptor (beta chain) comes out of a study of long-term antiretroviral therapy in people with HIV. Sequencing relied on immunoSEQ assay v3.0, run at survey level. Sequencing used immunoSEQ multiplex PCR; TCRdb keeps in-frame clones, though not all of them. Of 20,000 to 25,000 clones in the sample, 85% to 95% were seen once. General study points: Post-ART samples showed increased diversity that remained below transplant donor control levels. Spans of CDR3 length were tighter for HIV repertoires than for controls.

Notes on this clone: Its antigen is not identified.

The CDR3 sequence is 15 residues long. The germline gives CDR1 SGHTA, CDR2 FQGNSA. Trimming removed 1 base at V and 2 bases at J, with 12 bases between. V is TRBV7-2 and J is TRBJ2-7; D is possibly TRBD2 (5 bases). This sample comprised unsorted PBMCs, obtained around 5 years after starting antiretroviral therapy. This sequence originates from a woman between 45 and 65 years old with HIV. In DNA form, the CDR3 reads TGTGCCAGCAGCTTAGAGGTTAGCGTAACCTACGAGCAGTACTTC. It is translated as CASSLEVSVTYEQYF.